Listed below are T cell receptor beta chains from one sample, sequenced in a study of T cell clonotyping in hematopoietic cell transplantation. Method: immunoSEQ multiplex PCR; TCRdb's copy keeps in-frame clones and lacks some. The sample records 37,000 or so clones, about 87% being singletons. Sequencing was done on a sample of peripheral blood mononuclear cells. These receptors were collected from a middle-aged woman in good health. Some clones in this sample may be carry-over from other donors' samples. Both conserved end residues are part of each CDR3. D genes are given only for firm matches. Some rows mark clone size as missing; the rest say once, few, many or name a class of expanded clone.

TRBV14	TRBJ2-7	.	.	TGTGCCAGCAATGACGGGAGTAATCATGGGGGCGAGCAGTACTTC	CASNDGSNHGGEQYF
TRBV18	TRBJ1-4	.	.	TGTGCCAGCTCACTGGAGATGCCGGGGGCTAATGAAAAACTGTTTTTT	CASSLEMPGANEKLFF
TRBV6-1	TRBJ1-1	.	.	TGTGCCAGCAGTGGAGGAGCGAGGGGGGGAGGAACTGAAGCTTTCTTT	CASSGGARGGGTEAFF
TRBV7-9	TRBJ2-7	.	once	TGTGCCAGCAGCCGGGTCGTGAGCTCCTACGAGCAGTACTTC	CASSRVVSSYEQYF
TRBV2	TRBJ2-5	.	.	TGTGCCAGCAGTGAAGCGGACCAAGAGACCCAGTACTTC	CASSEADQETQYF
TRBV6-5	TRBJ1-1	.	.	TGTGCCAGCAGTTACGGGGGACGGATGAACACTGAAGCTTTCTTT	CASSYGGRMNTEAFF
TRBV29-1	TRBJ1-2	.	once	TGCAGCGTCACGGGAGGGGATGATAACTATGGCTACACCTTC	CSVTGGDDNYGYTF
TRBV5-4	TRBJ1-1	.	.	TGTGCCAGCACGGACAGAGATCTCCCTGAAGCTTTCTTT	CASTDRDLPEAFF
TRBV6-5	TRBJ1-5	.	.	TGTGCCAGCAGTTCCCCCGGGTGGCCCCAGCATTTT	CASSSPGWPQHF
TRBV7-2	TRBJ2-2	.	.	TGTGCCAGCAGCTTATTTAATGATGGCGGGGAGCTGTTTTTT	CASSLFNDGGELFF
TRBV19	TRBJ2-7	.	.	TGTGCCAGTAGTATATCCTCTTCGGCCTCCTACGAGCAGTACTTC	CASSISSSASYEQYF
TRBV7-9	TRBJ1-3	.	.	TGTGCCAGCAGCTTACTCGGACAGCTCTCTGGAAACACCATATATTTT	CASSLLGQLSGNTIYF
TRBV4-3	TRBJ1-5	.	few	TGCGCCAGCAGCCAGGGTCAGGCCATGAATCAGCCCCAGCATTTT	CASSQGQAMNQPQHF
TRBV4-2	TRBJ2-1	TRBD2	.	TGTGCCAGCAGCCAAGGGGGACTATACGGCAATGAGCAGTTCTTC	CASSQGGLYGNEQFF
TRBV5-4	TRBJ2-7	.	.	TGTGCCAGCAGCTTGGAACAGCGGAACGAGCAGTACTTC	CASSLEQRNEQYF
TRBV7-9	TRBJ2-6	TRBD2	.	TGTGCCAGCAGTCCGAGAGCGGGAGGTGGGGCCAACGTCCTGACTTTC	CASSPRAGGGANVLTF
TRBV7-2	TRBJ2-7	.	.	TGTGCCAGCAGCTTAAATGGCGCTAACCGGCAGTACTTC	CASSLNGANRQYF
TRBV7-9	TRBJ1-2	.	.	TGTGCCAGCAGCTTGGATGCCAACTATGGCTACACCTTC	CASSLDANYGYTF